The 6 T cell receptor beta chains listed next were all sequenced from one sample in a study of T cell responses to AZD1222 COVID-19 vaccine. TCRdb's copy holds only in-frame clones and misses some; the assay was immunoSEQ multiplex PCR. The sample includes more than 100,000 clones, about 93% of them seen just once. Sequenced here: peripheral blood, sampled on day 0 of AZD1222 vaccination. The receptors here all came from an adult in good health.

The chain is built from TRBV2 and TRBJ1-1; D gene uncertain. The germline V gene has CDR1 SNHLY and CDR2 FYNNEI. The CDR3 runs to 12 residues. The V end lost 10 bases, the J end lost 0 bases, and 9 bases lay between the germline ends. The CDR3 protein is CATSTVNTEAFF. For the CDR3, the DNA is TGTGCCACCTCGACGGTGAACACTGAAGCTTTCTTT.

The gene calls are TRBV27 and TRBJ2-1; D unclear. Germline V CDR1 and CDR2: MNHEY, SMNVEV (reference sequence). V was pared by 3 bases and J by 5 bases, with 8 bases between. The CDR3 covers 13 residues. The CDR3 DNA is TGTGCCAGCAGTTTTGGGCAGAACAATGAGCAGTTCTTC. It yields the protein CASSFGQNNEQFF.

The chain combines TRBV12-5 with TRBJ1-2; D is possibly TRBD1 (5 bases). CDR3 size: 13 residues. Trimming removed 1 base at V and 2 bases at J, with 5 bases between. In germline, CDR1 is LGHNT, CDR2 FRNRAP. The CDR3: CASGLEGNYGYTF. The CDR3 nucleotides are TGTGCTAGTGGTTTGGAGGGGAACTATGGCTACACCTTC.

This rearrangement joins TRBV9 to TRBJ1-2; D remains unclear. CDR3 length: 15 residues. CDR1 is SGDLS, CDR2 YYNGEE, per germline. The V end was cut by 3 bases, the J end by 9 bases, with 21 bases between. CDR3 loop: CASSAHPPTVLSYTF. The CDR3 DNA reads as TGTGCCAGCAGCGCCCACCCTCCGACGGTCCTGAGCTACACCTTC.

CDR3 nucleotide sequence: TGTGCCAGCATCCCGGGACTAGCGGCAAGCACAGATACGCAGTATTTT. Translating it yields CASIPGLAASTDTQYF. This chain connects TRBV6-6 to TRBJ2-3; 11 bases map to TRBD2. V shed 7 bases and J 0 bases; nucleotides not matched to a gene: 6. Germline V lookup: CDR1 MNHNY, CDR2 SVGAGI (reference sequence). CDR3 size: 16 residues.

The chain employs TRBV11-3 and TRBJ2-3, with unresolved D. Trimming took 0 bases from V and 3 from J, leaving 1 base between them. The CDR3 consists of 12 residues. Per germline, CDR1 SGHNT and CDR2 YENEEA. CDR3 bases: TGTGCCAGCAGCTTAGATACAGATACGCAGTATTTT. It codes for CASSLDTDTQYF.